The 14 T cell receptor beta chains presented below share a single source sample, sequenced in a study of T cells in Graves' hyperthyroidism and ophthalmopathy. Amplification yielded TCR beta CDR3 regions, with RNA transcripts as the source. The HTBI set primed first-round TCR CDR3 RT-PCR. TCRdb analysed the multiplex PCR reads with MiXCR anew, one entry per CDR3 protein. The data contain around 520,000 distinct CDR3 sequences, about 15% of them singletons. Sequenced sample: blood. These TCRs come from a woman between 18 and 30 years old with Graves' hyperthyroidism.

This clonotype was counted a single time. This rearrangement joins TRBV14 to TRBJ1-4, with 9 bases that match TRBD1. This CDR3 has 15 residues. J gave up 7 bases and V 0 bases, and 3 bases lay outside the gene matches. CDR1 is SGHDN, CDR2 FVKESK, per germline. The DNA of the CDR3 is TGTGCCAGCAGCCAAGAAGGACAGGGGTTTGAAAAACTGTTTTTT. It translates to CASSQEGQGFEKLFF.

The sample holds a few counts of this clonotype. J is TRBJ2-3 and V is TRBV11-2; 7 positions match TRBD2. Germline assignment: CDR1 SGHAT and CDR2 FQNNGV. The CDR3 covers 14 residues. Trimming took 5 bases from V and 6 from J; bases not matched to a gene: 8. Here the CDR3 DNA reads TGTGCCAGCAGCCCCGGGACTATTGGGGATACGCAGTATTTT. The encoded protein is CASSPGTIGDTQYF. The full variable domain, rest sourced from reference TRBV11-2 and TRBJ2-3, is EAGVAQSPRYKIIEKRQSVAFWCNPISGHATLYWYQQILGQGPKLLIQFQNNGVVDDSQLPKDRFSAERLKGVDSTLKIQPAKLEDSAVYLCASSPGTIGDTQYFGPGTRLTVL.

Ten or more counts support this clonotype. The gene calls are TRBV20-1 and TRBJ2-3; weak D call: TRBD2 (5 bases). The V gene lost 3 bases and the J gene lost 4 bases, with 14 bases spanning the gap. This CDR3 spans 14 amino acids. Germline V CDR1 and CDR2: DFQATT, SNEGSKA (reference sequence). CDR3 region: CSASHPSLPDTQYF. The DNA of the CDR3 is TGCAGTGCTAGTCATCCTAGCCTACCAGATACGCAGTATTTT.

As regards this clonotype: The conserved phenylalanine or tryptophan is not found at the CDR3 terminus, so this likely reflects a read error. The rearrangement uses TRBV11-1 and TRBJ1-5; D possibly corresponds to TRBD1 (6 bases). Germline CDR1 is SGHAT and CDR2 is FQDESV (reference sequence). The V gene lost 2 bases and the J gene lost 7 bases, with 9 bases spanning the gap. The CDR3 sequence is 13 residues long. The CDR3 protein is CASSLNRDQPQHL. The DNA of the CDR3 is TGTGCCAGCAGCTTAAACAGGGACCAGCCCCAGCATCTT.

The table lists this clonotype with many counts. The chain carries TRBV27 and TRBJ2-2; D is unresolved. Trimming shortened V by 2 bases and J by 3 bases, and 7 bases separated the two germline ends. Germline loops: CDR1 MNHEY, CDR2 SMNVEV (reference sequence). There are 14 residues in the CDR3. This CDR3 is CASSLSPYTGELFF. For the CDR3, the DNA is TGTGCCAGCAGTTTAAGTCCGTACACCGGGGAGCTGTTTTTT.

V usage is TRBV5-1 and J usage is TRBJ1-1; tentative D call: TRBD1 (6 bases). The CDR3 sequence is 14 residues long. Germline CDR1 SGHRS, CDR2 YFSETQ. Trimming pared 4 bases from V and 4 bases from J, leaving 14 bases between. CDR3 nucleotides: TGCGCCAGCAGCCTTAGGCCACAGGGCACTGAAGCTTTCTTT. Its protein product is CASSLRPQGTEAFF.

This clonotype was recorded many times. The V gene is TRBV12-3 or TRBV12-4, the J gene TRBJ2-1; D gene uncertain. The germline V and J ends were trimmed by 6 bases and 2 bases, with 8 bases remaining between them. This CDR3 spans 13 amino acids. The CDR3 sequence is CASRPDPYNEQFF. The CDR3 DNA sequence: TGTGCCAGCAGACCCGACCCCTACAATGAGCAGTTCTTC.

The DNA of the CDR3 is TGTGCCAGCAGTCCTCTAGCGGGGCTCACCGGGGAGGGCAATCAGCCCCAGCATTTT. It is translated as CASSPLAGLTGEGNQPQHF. The chain combines TRBV27 with TRBJ1-5; weak D call: TRBD1 (5 bases). Germline CDR1 reads MNHEY; CDR2 reads SMNVEV (reference sequence). The CDR3 is 19 residues long. Trimming removed 5 bases at V and 2 bases at J, with 25 bases between.

This clonotype came up once. V usage is TRBV7-9 and J usage is TRBJ2-1; D is unclear. There are 14 residues in the CDR3. CDR1 is SEHNR and CDR2 is FQNEAQ in the germline V gene (reference sequence). V dropped 3 bases and J dropped 5 bases, with 11 bases sitting between them. The CDR3 bases are TGTGCCAGCAGCTTTCTAAACAGTAACAATGAGCAGTTCTTC. Its translation: CASSFLNSNNEQFF.

This clonotype was seen many times. J is TRBJ1-3 and V is TRBV19; D is perhaps TRBD1 (5 bases). The CDR3 has 16 residues. Per the germline V gene, CDR1 is LNHDA and CDR2 is SQIVND (reference sequence). Trimming cost V 7 bases and J 0 bases, with 16 bases left between them. The CDR3 bases are TGTGCCAGTACCATAAGGGGACCCCACTCTGGAAACACCATATATTTT. As protein: CASTIRGPHSGNTIYF.

This clonotype was seen many times. The V call is TRBV29-1, the J call TRBJ2-1, with 7 bases matching TRBD1. The CDR3 sequence is 14 residues long. Per the germline V gene, CDR1 is SQVTM and CDR2 is ANQGSEA. V shed 3 bases, J shed 4 bases, and the junction held 6 bases outside the gene matches. The CDR3 loop reads CSVDGRRGYNEQFF. CDR3 in DNA: TGCAGCGTTGATGGTCGCAGGGGGTACAATGAGCAGTTCTTC.

This clonotype has a single count. The chain joins TRBV20-1 to TRBJ1-4; possibly TRBD1 for D (5 bases). The germline V and J ends were trimmed by 1 base and 7 bases, with 19 bases remaining between them. CDR3 length equals 16 residues. Germline CDR1 is DFQATT and CDR2 is SNEGSKA (reference sequence). The CDR3 nucleotides read TGCAGTGCTAGAGCCGCTCGGGGGGGGGTCGGTGAAAAACTGTTTTTT. As protein: CSARAARGGVGEKLFF.

The V gene is TRBV24-1, the J gene TRBJ2-1, with 12 bases that match TRBD2. The CDR3 has 17 amino acids. Trimming took 2 bases from V and 0 from J; bases not matched to a gene: 1. Germline V gene lookup returns CDR1 KGHDR and CDR2 SFDVKD. The CDR3 loop reads CATSDSGLAGSYNEQFF. The CDR3 nucleotides read TGTGCCACCAGTGATTCGGGACTAGCGGGCTCCTACAATGAGCAGTTCTTC.

This clonotype was seen a few times. The rearrangement links TRBV7-9 to TRBJ2-7; D is undetermined. V lost 1 base, J lost 4 bases, and 2 bases lay in between. CDR1 is SEHNR and CDR2 is FQNEAQ in the germline V gene (reference sequence). The CDR3 length is 11 residues. CDR3 bases: TGTGCCAGCAGCTTAGAATACGAGCAGTACGTC. It translates to CASSLEYEQYV.